The 5 T cell receptor beta chains given below trace back to one sample, sequenced in a study of blood T cell repertoires in COVID-19. Profiled with immunoSEQ multiplex PCR; TCRdb holds only in-frame clones, not every one. In the table there are about 350,000 clones, about 88% of which are singletons. The sequenced sample consisted of peripheral blood. The receptors shown here come from a woman aged 55-75 years with COVID-19, enrolled during active disease.

The CDR3 sequence is CASSPPGWSGVGSDTQYF. DNA for the CDR3: TGTGCCAGCAGCCCACCCGGGTGGAGCGGGGTAGGTTCCGATACGCAGTATTTT. The V call is TRBV3-1 (or the pseudogene TRBV3-2), the J call TRBJ2-3; TRBD2 matches 7 bases. The trim removed 4 bases at V and 6 bases at J, leaving 19 bases unmatched. The CDR3 has 18 residues. Germline loops: CDR1 LGHDT, CDR2 YNNKEL (reference sequence).

The CDR3: CAIGTDTTGELFF. For the CDR3, the DNA is TGTGCCATCGGGACAGATACTACCGGGGAGCTGTTTTTT. The chain carries TRBV2 and TRBJ2-2, with TRBD1 matching 7 bases. The CDR3 sequence is 13 residues long. Germline V gene sequence: CDR1 SNHLY, CDR2 FYNNEI. Germline trimming cut 10 bases from V and 5 bases from J; bases unmatched to any gene: 7.

The chain employs TRBV24-1 and TRBJ2-2; 8 nucleotides agree with TRBD1. Germline assignment: CDR1 KGHDR and CDR2 SFDVKD. The CDR3 loop spans 16 amino acids. V was clipped by 4 bases and J by 4 bases; unmatched bases: 7. The CDR3 nucleotides are TGTGCCACCAGTGACCCACATACAGGGGGCACCGGGGAGCTGTTTTTT. Protein sequence: CATSDPHTGGTGELFF.

This sequence joins TRBV9 and TRBJ1-2; maybe TRBD1 (5 bases). The CDR3 is made up of 15 amino acids. V shed 2 bases and J shed 5 bases, with 16 bases lying between them. From germline, CDR1 is SGDLS and CDR2 YYNGEE. CDR3 sequence reads: CASSVDPRATYGYTF. CDR3 DNA: TGTGCCAGCAGCGTCGACCCCAGGGCCACGTATGGCTACACCTTC. Supplemented by reference TRBV9 and TRBJ1-2, the full variable domain reads DSGVTQTPKHLITATGQRVTLRCSPRSGDLSVYWYQQSLDQGLQFLIQYYNGEERAKGNILERFSAQQFPDLHSELNLSSLELGDSALYFCASSVDPRATYGYTFGSGTRLTVV.

The chain couples TRBV19 to TRBJ2-1; 7 bases are a match to TRBD2. Germline trimming cut 8 bases from V and 6 bases from J; bases unmatched to any gene: 13. Germline CDR1 and CDR2: LNHDA and SQIVND (reference sequence). The CDR3 length is 15 residues. CDR3 sequence: CASGRSGLTFNEQFF. The DNA of the CDR3 is TGTGCCAGTGGTCGGTCGGGACTAACCTTCAATGAGCAGTTCTTC. Using reference TRBV19 and TRBJ2-1 for the parts outside the CDR3, the full variable domain is DGGITQSPKYLFRKEGQNVTLSCEQNLNHDAMYWYRQDPGQGLRLIYYSQIVNDFQKGDIAEGYSVSREKKESFPLTVTSAQKNPTAFYLCASGRSGLTFNEQFFGPGTRLTVL.